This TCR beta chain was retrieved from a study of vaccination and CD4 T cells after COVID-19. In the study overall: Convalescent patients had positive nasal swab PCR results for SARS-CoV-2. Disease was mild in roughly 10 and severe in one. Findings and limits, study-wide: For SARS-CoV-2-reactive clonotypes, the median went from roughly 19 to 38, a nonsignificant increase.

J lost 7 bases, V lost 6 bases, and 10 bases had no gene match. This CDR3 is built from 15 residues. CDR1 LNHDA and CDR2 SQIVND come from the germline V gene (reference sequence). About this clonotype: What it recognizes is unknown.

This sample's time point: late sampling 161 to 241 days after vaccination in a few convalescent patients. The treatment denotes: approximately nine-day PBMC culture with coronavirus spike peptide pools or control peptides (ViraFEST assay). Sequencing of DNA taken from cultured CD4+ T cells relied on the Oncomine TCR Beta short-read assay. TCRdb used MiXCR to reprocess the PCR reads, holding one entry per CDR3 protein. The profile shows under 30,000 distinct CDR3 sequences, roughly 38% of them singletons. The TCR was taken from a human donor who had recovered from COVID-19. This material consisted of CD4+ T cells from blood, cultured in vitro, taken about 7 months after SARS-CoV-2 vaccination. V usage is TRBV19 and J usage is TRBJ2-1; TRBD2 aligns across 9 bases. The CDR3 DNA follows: TGTGCCAGTAGGCTGGGCGGGAGGGCCTCGAATGAGCAGTTCTTC. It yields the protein CASRLGGRASNEQFF.